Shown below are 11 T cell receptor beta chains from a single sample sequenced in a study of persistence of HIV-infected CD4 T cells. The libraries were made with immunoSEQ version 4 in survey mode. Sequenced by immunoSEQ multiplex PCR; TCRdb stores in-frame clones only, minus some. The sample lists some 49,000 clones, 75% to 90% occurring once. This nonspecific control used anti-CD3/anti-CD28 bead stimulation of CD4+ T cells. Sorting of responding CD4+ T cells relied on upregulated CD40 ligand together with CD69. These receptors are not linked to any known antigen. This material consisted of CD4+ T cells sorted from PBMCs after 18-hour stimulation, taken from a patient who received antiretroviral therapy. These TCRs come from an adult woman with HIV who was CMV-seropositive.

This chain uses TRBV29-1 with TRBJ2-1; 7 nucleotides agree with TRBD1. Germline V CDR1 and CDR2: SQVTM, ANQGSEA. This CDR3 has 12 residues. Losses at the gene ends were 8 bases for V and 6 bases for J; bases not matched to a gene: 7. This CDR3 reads CSTKTGFNEQFF. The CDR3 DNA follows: TGCAGCACCAAGACAGGGTTCAATGAGCAGTTCTTC.

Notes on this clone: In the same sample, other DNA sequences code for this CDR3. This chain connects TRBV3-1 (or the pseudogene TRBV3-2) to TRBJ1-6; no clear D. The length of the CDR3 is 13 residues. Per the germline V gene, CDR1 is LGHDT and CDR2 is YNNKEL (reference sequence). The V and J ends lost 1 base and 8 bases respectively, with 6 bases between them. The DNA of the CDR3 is TGTGCCAGCAGCCAAGTTACGGATTCACCCCTCCACTTT. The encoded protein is CASSQVTDSPLHF.

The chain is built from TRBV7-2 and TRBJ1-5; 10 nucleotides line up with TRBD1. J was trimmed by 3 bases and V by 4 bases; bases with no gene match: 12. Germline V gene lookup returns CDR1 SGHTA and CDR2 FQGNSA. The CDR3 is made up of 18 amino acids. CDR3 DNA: TGTGCCAGCAGCTCACCAAAGGGGACAGGGGACCTCAATCAGCCCCAGCATTTT. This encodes CASSSPKGTGDLNQPQHF.

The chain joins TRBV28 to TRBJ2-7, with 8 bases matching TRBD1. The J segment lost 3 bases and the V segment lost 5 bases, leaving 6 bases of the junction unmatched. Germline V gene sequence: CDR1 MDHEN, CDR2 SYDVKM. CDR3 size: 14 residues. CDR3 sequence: CASSLTGGYYEQYF. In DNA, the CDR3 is TGTGCCAGCAGTCTTACAGGGGGATACTACGAGCAGTACTTC. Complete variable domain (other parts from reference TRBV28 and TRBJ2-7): DVKVTQSSRYLVKRTGEKVFLECVQDMDHENMFWYRQDPGLGLRLIYFSYDVKMKEKGDIPEGYSVSREKKERFSLILESASTNQTSMYLCASSLTGGYYEQYFGPGTRLTVT.

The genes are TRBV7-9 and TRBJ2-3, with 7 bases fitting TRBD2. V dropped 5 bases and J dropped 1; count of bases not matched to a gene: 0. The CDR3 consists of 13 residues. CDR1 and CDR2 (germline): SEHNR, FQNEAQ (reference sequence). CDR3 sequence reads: CASSTSGTDTQYF. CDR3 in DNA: TGTGCCAGCAGCACTAGCGGCACAGATACGCAGTATTTT.

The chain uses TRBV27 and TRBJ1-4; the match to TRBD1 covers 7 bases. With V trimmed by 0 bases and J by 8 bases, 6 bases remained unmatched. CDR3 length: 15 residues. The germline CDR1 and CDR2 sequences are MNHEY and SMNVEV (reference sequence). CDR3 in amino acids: CASSLSQGRWEKLFF. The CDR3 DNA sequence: TGTGCCAGCAGTTTATCACAGGGGCGTTGGGAAAAACTGTTTTTT.

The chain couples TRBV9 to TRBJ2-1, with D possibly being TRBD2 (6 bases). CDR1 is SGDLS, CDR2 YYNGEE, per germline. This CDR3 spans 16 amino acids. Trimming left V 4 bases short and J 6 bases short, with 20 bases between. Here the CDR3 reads CASSSSPGLKANEQFF. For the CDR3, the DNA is TGTGCCAGCAGCTCCTCCCCGGGACTTAAAGCCAATGAGCAGTTCTTC.

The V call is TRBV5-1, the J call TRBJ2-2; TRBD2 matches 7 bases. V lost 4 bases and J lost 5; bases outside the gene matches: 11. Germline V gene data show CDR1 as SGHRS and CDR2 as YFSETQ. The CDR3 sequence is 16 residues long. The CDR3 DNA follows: TGCGCCAGCAGCCCGGTTGGGAGGGCGAGTACCGGGGAGCTGTTTTTT. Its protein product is CASSPVGRASTGELFF.

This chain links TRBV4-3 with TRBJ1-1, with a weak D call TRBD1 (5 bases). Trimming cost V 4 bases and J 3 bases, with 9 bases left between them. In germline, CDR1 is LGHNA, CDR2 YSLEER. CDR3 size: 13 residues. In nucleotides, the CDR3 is TGCGCCAGCAGCCCTGACAGACACACTGAAGCTTTCTTT. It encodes CASSPDRHTEAFF.

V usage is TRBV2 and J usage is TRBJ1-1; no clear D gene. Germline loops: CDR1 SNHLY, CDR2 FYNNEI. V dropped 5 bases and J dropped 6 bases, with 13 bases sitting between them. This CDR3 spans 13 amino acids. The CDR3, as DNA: TGTGCCAGCAGTTACCGACAAGGTTCTGAAGCTTTCTTT. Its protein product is CASSYRQGSEAFF.

The CDR3 bases are TGTGCCAGTAGTAGTGCAGATACGCAGTATTTT. Protein: CASSSADTQYF. The chain uses TRBV19 and TRBJ2-3; D is unresolved. Trimming stripped 4 bases from V and 4 bases from J, with 3 bases between. The germline V gene encodes CDR1 LNHDA and CDR2 SQIVND (reference sequence). This CDR3 region has 11 residues. The full variable domain, in which reference TRBV19 and TRBJ2-3 provide the parts outside the CDR3, is DGGITQSPKYLFRKEGQNVTLSCEQNLNHDAMYWYRQDPGQGLRLIYYSQIVNDFQKGDIAEGYSVSREKKESFPLTVTSAQKNPTAFYLCASSSADTQYFGPGTRLTVL.